The 2 T cell receptor beta chains given below trace back to one sample, sequenced in a study of blood T cell repertoires in COVID-19. Data came from immunoSEQ multiplex PCR; TCRdb stores just in-frame clones and leaves some out. This table holds 50,000 to 70,000 clones, more than 85% found once. Sequencing was performed on peripheral blood. These receptors were taken from a man in his 60s with acute or convalescent COVID-19.

About this clone: One end of the junction fails to match germline, which may point to a read error. The V call is TRBV30, the J call TRBJ1-1, with no clear D. Germline V gene lookup returns CDR1 GTSNPN and CDR2 SVGIG (reference sequence). The CDR3 totals 13 residues. The CDR3 is CAWSVRDTQSFLF. The DNA of the CDR3 is TGTGCCTGGAGTGTGCGAGACACCCAAAGCTTTCTCTTT. Filled out from reference TRBV30 and TRBJ1-1, the complete variable domain reads SQTIHQWPATLVQPVGSPLSLECTVEGTSNPNLYWYRQAAGRGLQLLFYSVGIGQISSEVPQNLSASRPQDRQFILSSKKLLLSDSGFYLCAWSVRDTQSFLFGQGTRLTVV.

The chain joins TRBV6-5 to TRBJ2-2, with TRBD2 as a possible D gene (6 bases). The CDR3 loop spans 14 amino acids. In germline, CDR1 is MNHEY, CDR2 SVGAGI. Trimming left V 11 bases short and J 4 bases short, with 17 bases between. CDR3 DNA sequence: TGTGCCTCTCGGGGAGGCATAACCACCGGGGAGCTGTTTTTT. It yields the protein CASRGGITTGELFF.